Listed below are T cell receptor beta chains from one sample, sequenced in a study of shared T cell receptors in the human thymus. Some clones are missing from TCRdb's copy, which holds only in-frame ones; the method was immunoSEQ multiplex PCR. The table includes 450,000 to 650,000 clones, about 84% detected once. These data were also filed under a second study, of human thymus T cells.

Sequencing was done on a sample of thymocytes. The receptors were sampled from a boy younger than two with a congenital heart defect. The CDR3 runs from the conserved cysteine through the conserved F or W. D genes are given only for firm matches. Size is stated for part of the rows, as once, few or many counts, or as a class when the clone is expanded.

v_gene: TRBV4-3
j_gene: TRBJ2-7
abundance: NA
d_gene: TRBD2
CDR3nt: TGCGCCAGCAGCCAAGAAGCGAAGCGGGAGCCTCCCTACGAGCAGTACTTC
CDR3aa: CASSQEAKREPPYEQYF

v_gene: TRBV9
j_gene: TRBJ2-3
abundance: NA
d_gene: TRBD2
CDR3nt: TGTGCCAGCAGCGTAGGGTTAGCGGGAGGAAGCACAGATACGCAGTATTTT
CDR3aa: CASSVGLAGGSTDTQYF

v_gene: TRBV11-2
j_gene: TRBJ2-7
abundance: once
d_gene: NA
CDR3nt: TGTGCCAGCAGCTTAGCGGGAGACAAGTACTTC
CDR3aa: CASSLAGDKYF

v_gene: TRBV11-1
j_gene: TRBJ1-1
abundance: few
d_gene: NA
CDR3nt: TGTGCCAGCAGCTTAAGAGGCAGAATGAACACTGAAGCTTTCTTT
CDR3aa: CASSLRGRMNTEAFF

v_gene: TRBV11-2
j_gene: TRBJ2-1
abundance: few
d_gene: NA
CDR3nt: TGTGCCAGCAGCCCTCGCTACAATGAGCAGTTCTTC
CDR3aa: CASSPRYNEQFF

v_gene: TRBV9
j_gene: TRBJ1-5
abundance: NA
d_gene: NA
CDR3nt: TGTGCCAGCAGCGTAGCTGAGGACAAAGATCAGCCCCAGCATTTT
CDR3aa: CASSVAEDKDQPQHF

v_gene: TRBV7-9
j_gene: TRBJ2-1
abundance: NA
d_gene: TRBD2
CDR3nt: TGTGCCAGTACTAGAGCGGGATCCTACAATGAGCAGTTCTTC
CDR3aa: CASTRAGSYNEQFF

v_gene: TRBV7-6
j_gene: TRBJ2-1
abundance: NA
d_gene: TRBD1
CDR3nt: TGTGCCAGCAGCGGGGACAGGGCTTACAATGAGCAGTTCTTC
CDR3aa: CASSGDRAYNEQFF

v_gene: TRBV5-4
j_gene: TRBJ1-1
abundance: NA
d_gene: NA
CDR3nt: TGTGCCAGCAGCTCAACAGGGTTGGTGAACACTGAAGCTTTCTTT
CDR3aa: CASSSTGLVNTEAFF

v_gene: TRBV27
j_gene: TRBJ2-7
abundance: NA
d_gene: NA
CDR3nt: TGTGCCAGCAGTCTTAAACTCGGACTGGGCTACGAGCAGTACTTC
CDR3aa: CASSLKLGLGYEQYF

v_gene: TRBV29-1
j_gene: TRBJ2-7
abundance: NA
d_gene: NA
CDR3nt: TGCAGCGCGACCCTAGAGAGGGAGGCCTACGAGCAGTACTTC
CDR3aa: CSATLEREAYEQYF

v_gene: TRBV5-1
j_gene: TRBJ1-1
abundance: NA
d_gene: TRBD1
CDR3nt: TGCGCCAGCAGCCGGGACAGGGGGGCGAACACTGAAGCTTTCTTT
CDR3aa: CASSRDRGANTEAFF

v_gene: TRBV28
j_gene: TRBJ2-7
abundance: NA
d_gene: NA
CDR3nt: TGTGCCAGCAGCTCGGACAGCGAGCAGTACTTC
CDR3aa: CASSSDSEQYF

v_gene: TRBV7-2
j_gene: TRBJ2-3
abundance: NA
d_gene: TRBD2
CDR3nt: TGTGCCAGCAGCTTCCCCCTGGCTAGCGGCCGCACAGATACGCAGTATTTT
CDR3aa: CASSFPLASGRTDTQYF

v_gene: TRBV9
j_gene: TRBJ2-1
abundance: NA
d_gene: TRBD2
CDR3nt: TGTGCCAGCAGCGGGTCGGGGACTAGCGGTACCTACAATGAGCAGTTCTTC
CDR3aa: CASSGSGTSGTYNEQFF

v_gene: TRBV19
j_gene: TRBJ1-2
abundance: NA
d_gene: NA
CDR3nt: TGTGCCAGTAGTATAGCGGCAGCCGGTAGGGGCTATGGCTACACCTTC
CDR3aa: CASSIAAAGRGYGYTF

v_gene: TRBV28
j_gene: TRBJ2-5
abundance: NA
d_gene: NA
CDR3nt: TGTGCTACTGGGCAACAAGAGACCCAGTACTTC
CDR3aa: CATGQQETQYF

v_gene: TRBV4-3
j_gene: TRBJ2-7
abundance: NA
d_gene: TRBD2
CDR3nt: TGCGCCAGCAGCCAAGATGATACAGCGGGAGGTTTGTACGAGCAGTACTTC
CDR3aa: CASSQDDTAGGLYEQYF

v_gene: TRBV4-3
j_gene: TRBJ2-7
abundance: NA
d_gene: TRBD2
CDR3nt: TGCGCCAGCAGCCAAGGACTAGCATCTACCTACGAGCAGTACTTC
CDR3aa: CASSQGLASTYEQYF

v_gene: TRBV6-1
j_gene: TRBJ1-1
abundance: NA
d_gene: NA
CDR3nt: TGTGCCAGCAGTGACGAGGCAGGGGCGAACACTGAAGCTTTCTTT
CDR3aa: CASSDEAGANTEAFF

v_gene: TRBV27
j_gene: TRBJ2-1
abundance: NA
d_gene: NA
CDR3nt: TGTGCCAGCAGTTCTACTAGCTTGTTAAGCTCCTACAATGAGCAGTTCTTC
CDR3aa: CASSSTSLLSSYNEQFF

v_gene: TRBV30
j_gene: TRBJ1-4
abundance: once
d_gene: TRBD1
CDR3nt: TGTGCCTGGAGAATCCAGGACAGGGAGGGTGAAAAACTGTTTTTT
CDR3aa: CAWRIQDREGEKLFF

v_gene: TRBV28
j_gene: TRBJ2-7
abundance: NA
d_gene: TRBD1
CDR3nt: TGTGCCAGCAGCCAAGGACAGGAGTACGAGCAGTACTTC
CDR3aa: CASSQGQEYEQYF

v_gene: TRBV2
j_gene: TRBJ2-5
abundance: NA
d_gene: TRBD2
CDR3nt: TGTGCCAGCTGCAGACTAGCGTTAGAGACCCAGTACTTC
CDR3aa: CASCRLALETQYF

v_gene: TRBV7-6
j_gene: TRBJ2-5
abundance: once
d_gene: TRBD2
CDR3nt: TGTGCCAGCAGCTTAGGTAGCGGGATAGGGCAAGAGACCCAGTACTTC
CDR3aa: CASSLGSGIGQETQYF

v_gene: TRBV4-3
j_gene: TRBJ2-1
abundance: NA
d_gene: TRBD2
CDR3nt: TGCGCCAGCAGCCAAGATTTTGCTAGCGGGAGTAGTGAGCAGTTCTTC
CDR3aa: CASSQDFASGSSEQFF

v_gene: TRBV10-3
j_gene: TRBJ2-7
abundance: NA
d_gene: NA
CDR3nt: TGTGCCATCAGGCTAGCAATAACCTACGAGCAGTACTTC
CDR3aa: CAIRLAITYEQYF

v_gene: TRBV15
j_gene: TRBJ1-5
abundance: NA
d_gene: TRBD1
CDR3nt: TGTGCCACCAGCAGAGAAGATGAAGACTCCGGGACAGGGTATCAGCCCCAGCATTTT
CDR3aa: CATSREDEDSGTGYQPQHF

v_gene: TRBV5-1
j_gene: TRBJ2-6
abundance: once
d_gene: TRBD2
CDR3nt: TGCGCCAGCAGAAGGACTAGCGGGAGTCCTGGGGCCAACGTCCTGACTTTC
CDR3aa: CASRRTSGSPGANVLTF

v_gene: TRBV2
j_gene: TRBJ2-3
abundance: NA
d_gene: TRBD2
CDR3nt: TGTGCCAGCAGTGAAATTTTGCGGGAGGGGGGGACGCAGTATTTT
CDR3aa: CASSEILREGGTQYF

v_gene: TRBV5-1
j_gene: TRBJ2-7
abundance: NA
d_gene: TRBD1
CDR3nt: TGCGCCAGCGGCGACAGGGTTGGCGAGCAGTACTTC
CDR3aa: CASGDRVGEQYF

v_gene: TRBV5-4
j_gene: TRBJ2-5
abundance: NA
d_gene: TRBD2
CDR3nt: TGTGCCAGCAGCCCAAGACTAGCGGGAGCACAGGAGACCCAGTACTTC
CDR3aa: CASSPRLAGAQETQYF

v_gene: TRBV11-3
j_gene: TRBJ2-2
abundance: few
d_gene: NA
CDR3nt: TGTGCCAGCAGCTACGCCTTTCGCGGGGATCTAACCGGGGAGCTGTTTTTT
CDR3aa: CASSYAFRGDLTGELFF

v_gene: TRBV6-1
j_gene: TRBJ2-5
abundance: NA
d_gene: TRBD1
CDR3nt: TGTGCCAGCAGGACCCGGGACAGGGGGCAAGAGACCCAGTACTTC
CDR3aa: CASRTRDRGQETQYF

v_gene: TRBV7-2
j_gene: TRBJ1-3
abundance: NA
d_gene: NA
CDR3nt: TGTGCCAGCAGCCCGACAGCCTGCTCTGGAAACACCATATATTTT
CDR3aa: CASSPTACSGNTIYF